This is a list of T cell receptor beta chains from one sample in a study of blood T cells in healthy people across ages. In TCRdb, the 5' RACE reads were re-called with MiXCR into one record per CDR3 protein. The sample records about 290,000 distinct CDR3 sequences, around 30% being singletons. Sequencing used blood. Receptor source: a woman aged 70 to 79 in good health. Each CDR3 is given with its conserved first and last residue. Each record gives: D gene, V gene, J gene, clone size, CDR3 protein, CDR3 DNA. D genes are given only for firm matches. Rows may omit the clone size; those that give it use once, few, many or a size class.

>TRBD2|TRBV29-1|TRBJ2-7|few
CSASTSGRAGEQYF
TGCAGCGCATCGACTAGCGGGAGGGCCGGTGAGCAGTACTTC
>TRBD1|TRBV10-3|TRBJ2-3|NA
CAISVQGQGVLTDTQYF
TGTGCCATCAGTGTACAGGGACAGGGGGTTTTAACAGATACGCAGTATTTT
>TRBD2|TRBV20-1|TRBJ2-2|few
CSAGKSGISGELFF
TGCAGTGCCGGTAAAAGCGGGATTAGCGGGGAGCTGTTTTTT
>NA|TRBV27|TRBJ1-6|NA
CATQGTAYNSPLHF
TGTGCCACCCAGGGAACCGCCTATAATTCACCCCTCCACTTT
>TRBD1|TRBV11-2|TRBJ1-3|few
CASSSGGLGNTIYF
TGTGCCAGCAGCTCAGGGGGCCTTGGAAACACCATATATTTT
>TRBD2|TRBV11-2|TRBJ2-3|few
CASIHRTSGRRTQYF
TGTGCCAGCATCCACCGGACTAGTGGGAGGCGGACGCAGTATTTT
>TRBD2|TRBV12-3/TRBV12-4|TRBJ2-1|NA
CASSAQRGSNEQFF
TGTGCCAGCAGTGCCCAGCGGGGGAGCAATGAGCAGTTCTTC
>NA|TRBV28|TRBJ1-2|NA
CASSLRSNYGYTF
TGTGCCAGCAGTTTGAGGTCTAACTATGGCTACACCTTC
>TRBD2|TRBV5-1|TRBJ2-5|few
CASSLRTSSETQYF
TGCGCCAGCAGCCTAAGGACTAGCTCGGAGACCCAGTACTTC
>NA|TRBV9|TRBJ2-1|NA
CASSTRVEGAYEQFF
TGTGCCAGCAGTACCCGGGTGGAGGGGGCTTATGAGCAGTTCTTC